This is a list of T cell receptor beta chains from one sample in a study of T cells in localized non-small cell lung cancer. Assay: immunoSEQ multiplex PCR; the TCRdb copy retains only in-frame clones and omits some. The table has about 41,000 clones, about 86% seen once. The sequencing used peripheral blood, collected before any cancer treatment. These receptors all come from a woman between 18 and 55 years old with stage III lung adenocarcinoma. Both conserved end residues are part of each CDR3. A D gene is named only where the DNA matches it firmly. Clone size is stated in some rows and not others, as once, few, many or a class when expanded.

>TRBV18|TRBJ1-1|NA|NA
CASSPGPGASEAFF
TGTGCCAGCTCACCGGGACCCGGGGCCTCTGAAGCTTTCTTT
>TRBV29-1|TRBJ1-1|NA|NA
CSVGAIGDTEAFF
TGCAGCGTTGGGGCCATAGGGGACACTGAAGCTTTCTTT
>TRBV6-1|TRBJ2-5|NA|NA
CASSSIGTQETQYF
TGTGCCAGCTCTTCAATCGGGACCCAAGAGACCCAGTACTTC
>TRBV14|TRBJ1-4|NA|NA
CASSQWSDNEKLFF
TGTGCCAGCAGCCAATGGTCAGATAATGAAAAACTGTTTTTT
>TRBV29-1|TRBJ2-7|TRBD1|few
CSALPGTGSPYEQYF
TGCAGCGCCCTGCCCGGGACAGGGTCCCCCTACGAGCAGTACTTC
>TRBV6-5|TRBJ2-7|TRBD1|NA
CVSGDRGHEQYF
TGTGTCAGCGGAGACAGGGGCCACGAGCAGTACTTC
>TRBV5-1|TRBJ1-1|NA|NA
CASRNGQTNTEAFF
TGCGCCAGCAGAAACGGACAGACGAACACTGAAGCTTTCTTT
>TRBV7-3|TRBJ2-2|TRBD1|NA
CASSRDRASTGELFF
TGTGCCAGCAGCCGGGACAGGGCGAGCACCGGGGAGCTGTTTTTT
>TRBV27|TRBJ1-2|NA|NA
CASSPDPGVRGGYGYTF
TGTGCCAGCAGTCCAGATCCGGGGGTCCGGGGTGGTTATGGCTACACCTTC
>TRBV30|TRBJ1-2|NA|NA
CAWSVGPVYGYTF
TGTGCCTGGAGTGTAGGTCCCGTCTATGGCTACACCTTC